The rows below give T cell receptor beta chains drawn from one sample of a study of blood T cell repertoires in COVID-19. Generated by immunoSEQ multiplex PCR, the TCRdb table keeps only in-frame clones and is missing some. In the table there are some 700,000 clones, 85% to 90% of which are singletons. The sequenced sample consisted of peripheral blood. The origin of the receptors is a woman aged 18 to 35 with acute or convalescent COVID-19. CDR3s include the opening cysteine and the closing phenylalanine or tryptophan. The D gene is left open where the match is weak. Clone size is stated in some rows and not others, as once, few, many or a class when expanded.

TRBV11-2	TRBJ1-1	.	.	CASSSQGSRAF	TGTGCCAGCAGCAGTCAGGGAAGTCGTGCCTTT
TRBV27	TRBJ1-5	.	.	CASSLGGGNQPQHF	TGTGCCAGCAGTTTAGGGGGAGGTAATCAGCCCCAGCATTTT
TRBV27	TRBJ1-2	TRBD1	once	CASRTGALGYTF	TGTGCCAGCCGTACAGGGGCGCTAGGCTACACCTTC
TRBV12-3/TRBV12-4	TRBJ1-5	.	.	CASSFRQEPQHF	TGTGCCAGCAGCTTCAGACAGGAGCCCCAGCATTTT
TRBV3-1/TRBV3-2	TRBJ2-3	.	.	CASSQGRPGHRDTQYF	TGTGCCAGCAGCCAAGGTCGTCCCGGACATCGAGATACGCAGTATTTT
TRBV6-4	TRBJ2-2	.	.	CASSDSSGAGELFF	TGTGCCAGCAGTGACTCGTCGGGGGCCGGGGAGCTGTTTTTT
TRBV12-3/TRBV12-4	TRBJ2-1	TRBD1	.	CASSFTAGGQFF	TGTGCCAGCAGTTTTACGGCAGGGGGGCAGTTCTTC
TRBV11-2	TRBJ1-3	.	.	CASSLGCRDTISGNTIYF	TGTGCCAGCAGCTTAGGGTGTAGGGACACCATCTCTGGAAACACCATATATTTT
TRBV9	TRBJ1-6	.	.	CASSVGPYNSPLHF	TGTGCCAGCAGCGTAGGTCCATATAATTCACCCCTCCACTTT
TRBV20-1	TRBJ1-6	.	.	CSASRSTGDNSPLHF	TGCAGTGCTAGTCGAAGTACAGGTGATAATTCACCCCTCCACTTT
TRBV12-5	TRBJ1-2	TRBD1	.	CASGYQQGGGYYGYTF	TGTGCTAGTGGTTACCAACAGGGGGGTGGTTACTATGGCTACACCTTC
TRBV7-2	TRBJ2-3	TRBD2	.	CASPPTSGGRTDTQYF	TGTGCCAGCCCTCCGACTAGCGGGGGGCGCACAGATACGCAGTATTTT
TRBV7-3	TRBJ2-1	.	.	CASSLTGVRYNEQFF	TGTGCCAGCAGCTTAACAGGGGTCCGCTACAATGAGCAGTTCTTC
TRBV5-8	TRBJ1-2	.	.	CASSFLSEANYGYTF	TGTGCCAGCAGCTTCCTCAGCGAAGCTAACTATGGCTACACCTTC
TRBV2	TRBJ1-1	.	once	CATPYDRQNTEAFF	TGTGCCACCCCTTACGACAGGCAGAACACTGAAGCTTTCTTT
TRBV6-5	TRBJ2-3	.	once	CASVTGTRTDTQYF	TGTGCCAGCGTCACAGGGACGAGGACAGATACGCAGTATTTT
TRBV28	TRBJ2-7	TRBD1	.	CASSPRTGLYEQYF	TGTGCCAGCAGTCCCCGGACAGGGTTATACGAGCAGTACTTC
TRBV4-1	TRBJ1-2	.	.	CASSRLGGGRHYGYTF	TGCGCCAGCAGCCGACTGGGAGGGGGTAGACACTATGGCTACACCTTC
TRBV5-1	TRBJ1-6	.	.	CASSFTSYGDSYNSPLHF	TGCGCCAGCAGCTTTACGAGCTATGGAGACAGTTATAATTCACCCCTCCACTTT